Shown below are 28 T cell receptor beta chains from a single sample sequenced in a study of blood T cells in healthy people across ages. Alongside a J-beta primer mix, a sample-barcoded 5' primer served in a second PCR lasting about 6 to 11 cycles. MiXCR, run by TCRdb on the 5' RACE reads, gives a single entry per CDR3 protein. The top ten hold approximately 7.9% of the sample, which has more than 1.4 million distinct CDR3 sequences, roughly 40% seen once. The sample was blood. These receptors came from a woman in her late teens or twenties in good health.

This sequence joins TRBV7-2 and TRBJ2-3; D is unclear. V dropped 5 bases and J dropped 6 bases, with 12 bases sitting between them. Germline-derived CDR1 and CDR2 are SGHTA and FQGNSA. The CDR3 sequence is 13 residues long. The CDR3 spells CASSPLNSDTQYF. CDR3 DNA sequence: TGTGCCAGCAGCCCCCTCAACTCGGATACGCAGTATTTT.

The CDR3 DNA reads as TGTGCCACCAGCCCGGGACAGGGGGACTACAATGAGCAGTTCTTC. Amino acid sequence: CATSPGQGDYNEQFF. V and J are TRBV24-1 and TRBJ2-1; 11 nucleotides match TRBD1. The CDR3 covers 15 residues. The J segment lost 3 bases and the V segment lost 7 bases, leaving 4 bases of the junction unmatched. Germline V lookup: CDR1 KGHDR, CDR2 SFDVKD.

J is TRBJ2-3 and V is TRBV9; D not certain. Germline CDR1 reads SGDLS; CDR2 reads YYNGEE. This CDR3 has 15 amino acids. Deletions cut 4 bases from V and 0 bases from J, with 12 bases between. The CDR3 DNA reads TGTGCCAGCAGCACGACCCCGGCTAGCACAGATACGCAGTATTTT. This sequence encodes CASSTTPASTDTQYF.

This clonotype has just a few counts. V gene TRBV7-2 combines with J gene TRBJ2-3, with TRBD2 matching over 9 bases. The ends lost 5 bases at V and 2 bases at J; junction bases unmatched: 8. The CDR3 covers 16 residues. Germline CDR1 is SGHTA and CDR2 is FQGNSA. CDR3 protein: CASSPPLAGPTDTQYF. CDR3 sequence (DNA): TGTGCCAGCAGCCCCCCCCTAGCGGGACCCACAGATACGCAGTATTTT.

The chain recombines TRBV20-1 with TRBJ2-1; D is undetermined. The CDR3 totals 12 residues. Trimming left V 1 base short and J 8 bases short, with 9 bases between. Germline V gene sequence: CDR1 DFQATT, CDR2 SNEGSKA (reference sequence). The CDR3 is CSARGTHDEQFF. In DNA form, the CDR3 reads TGCAGTGCTAGAGGAACTCACGATGAGCAGTTCTTC.

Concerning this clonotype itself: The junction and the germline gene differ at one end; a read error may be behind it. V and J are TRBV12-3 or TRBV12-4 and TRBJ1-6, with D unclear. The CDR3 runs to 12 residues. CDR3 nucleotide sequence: TGTACCAGCAGCCCGCTAGAAACACCCCTCCACTTT. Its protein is CTSSPLETPLHF.

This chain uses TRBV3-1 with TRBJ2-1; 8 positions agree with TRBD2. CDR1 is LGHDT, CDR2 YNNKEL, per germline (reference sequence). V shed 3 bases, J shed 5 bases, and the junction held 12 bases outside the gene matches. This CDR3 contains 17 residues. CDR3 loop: CASSQTLGAGGHNEQFF. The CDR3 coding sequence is TGTGCCAGCAGCCAGACCCTAGGGGCGGGGGGCCACAATGAGCAGTTCTTC.

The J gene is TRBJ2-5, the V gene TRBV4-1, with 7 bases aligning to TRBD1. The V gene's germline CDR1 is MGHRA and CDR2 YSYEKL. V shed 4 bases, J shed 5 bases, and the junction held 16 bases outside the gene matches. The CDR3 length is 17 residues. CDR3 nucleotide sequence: TGCGCCAGCAGCCTCCTTCAATCAGGGGGTATAGAGGAGACCCAGTACTTC. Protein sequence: CASSLLQSGGIEETQYF.

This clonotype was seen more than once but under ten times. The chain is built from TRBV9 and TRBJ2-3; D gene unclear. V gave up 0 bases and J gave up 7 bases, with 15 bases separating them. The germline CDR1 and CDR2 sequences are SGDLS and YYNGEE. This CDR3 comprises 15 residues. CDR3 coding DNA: TGTGCCAGCAGCGTAGGTCGCTCCCTGGGGAATACGCAGTATTTT. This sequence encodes CASSVGRSLGNTQYF. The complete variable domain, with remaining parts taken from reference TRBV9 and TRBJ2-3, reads DSGVTQTPKHLITATGQRVTLRCSPRSGDLSVYWYQQSLDQGLQFLIQYYNGEERAKGNILERFSAQQFPDLHSELNLSSLELGDSALYFCASSVGRSLGNTQYFGPGTRLTVL.

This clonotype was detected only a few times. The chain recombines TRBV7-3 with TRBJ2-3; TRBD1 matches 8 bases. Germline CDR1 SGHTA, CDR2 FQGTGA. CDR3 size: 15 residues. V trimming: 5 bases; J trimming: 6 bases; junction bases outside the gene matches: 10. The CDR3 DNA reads TGTGCCAGCAGCCTAGGACAGGGTATGGTGGATACGCAGTATTTT. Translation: CASSLGQGMVDTQYF.

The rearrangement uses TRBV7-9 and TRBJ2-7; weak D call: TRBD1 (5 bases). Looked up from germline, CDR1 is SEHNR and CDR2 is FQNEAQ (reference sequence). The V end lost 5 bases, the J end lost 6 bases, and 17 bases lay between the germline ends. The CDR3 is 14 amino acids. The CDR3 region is CASSNPDTFGEQYF. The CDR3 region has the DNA TGTGCCAGCAGCAACCCGGACACTTTCGGCGAGCAGTACTTC.

The CDR3, as DNA: TGTGCCAGCAGTTTCCCCGGGACTAGCGGGTTCCATGAGCAGTTCTTC. It specifies CASSFPGTSGFHEQFF. This chain uses TRBV6-5 with TRBJ2-1, with TRBD2 matching 12 bases. The junction had 9 bases not matched to a gene; V was cut back by 4 bases and J by 8 bases. The CDR3 covers 16 residues. Germline V lookup: CDR1 MNHEY, CDR2 SVGAGI.

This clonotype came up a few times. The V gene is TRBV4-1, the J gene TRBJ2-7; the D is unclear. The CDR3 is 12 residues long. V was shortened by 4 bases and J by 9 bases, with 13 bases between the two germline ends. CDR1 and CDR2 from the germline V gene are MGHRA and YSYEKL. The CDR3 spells CASSPNRGRQYF. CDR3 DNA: TGCGCCAGCAGCCCGAACAGAGGTCGGCAGTACTTC.

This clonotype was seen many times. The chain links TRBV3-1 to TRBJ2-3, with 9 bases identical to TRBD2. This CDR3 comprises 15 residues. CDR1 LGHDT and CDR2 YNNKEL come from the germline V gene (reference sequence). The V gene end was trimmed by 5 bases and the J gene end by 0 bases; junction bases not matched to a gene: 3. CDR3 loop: CASSESGGSTDTQYF. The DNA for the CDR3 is TGTGCCAGCAGCGAAAGCGGGGGGAGCACAGATACGCAGTATTTT.

CDR3 sequence (DNA): TGTGCCATCAGTGAGGGGTCGGGGGGGTTCACAGATACGCAGTATTTT. Translated: CAISEGSGGFTDTQYF. The chain has TRBV10-3 and TRBJ2-3; 8 bases align to TRBD2. After removal of 2 bases from V and 2 bases from J, the junction contained 6 bases not matched to a gene. In germline, CDR1 is ENHRY, CDR2 SYGVKD. The CDR3 is 16 residues long.

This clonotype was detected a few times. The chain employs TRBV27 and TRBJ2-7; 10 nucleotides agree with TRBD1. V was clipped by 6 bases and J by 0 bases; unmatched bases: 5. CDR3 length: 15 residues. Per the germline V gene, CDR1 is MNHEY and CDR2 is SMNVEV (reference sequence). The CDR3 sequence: CASRSRTGGSYEQYF. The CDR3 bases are TGTGCCAGCAGATCCCGGACAGGGGGCTCCTACGAGCAGTACTTC.

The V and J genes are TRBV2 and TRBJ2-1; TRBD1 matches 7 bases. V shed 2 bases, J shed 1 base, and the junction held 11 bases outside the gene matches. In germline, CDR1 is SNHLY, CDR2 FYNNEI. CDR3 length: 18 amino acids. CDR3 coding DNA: TGTGCCAGCAGTGAAAACTGGACAGGAGTGGGATCCTACAATGAGCAGTTCTTC. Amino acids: CASSENWTGVGSYNEQFF.

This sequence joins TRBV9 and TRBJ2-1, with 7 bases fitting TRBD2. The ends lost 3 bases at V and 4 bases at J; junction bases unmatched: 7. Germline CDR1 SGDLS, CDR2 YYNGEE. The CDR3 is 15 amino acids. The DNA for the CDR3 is TGTGCCAGCAGCGGCGCTAGCGGAGTATACAATGAGCAGTTCTTC. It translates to CASSGASGVYNEQFF.

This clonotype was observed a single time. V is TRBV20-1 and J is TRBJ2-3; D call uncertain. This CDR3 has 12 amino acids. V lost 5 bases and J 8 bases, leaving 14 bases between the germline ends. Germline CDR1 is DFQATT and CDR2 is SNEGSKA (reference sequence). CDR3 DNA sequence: TGCAGTGCTTTGTCCCCCCTGGGTACGCAGTATTTT. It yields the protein CSALSPLGTQYF.

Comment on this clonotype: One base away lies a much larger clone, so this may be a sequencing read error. The CDR3 coding sequence is TGTGCCAGCGGCTTGGGACAGGGGTACACTGAAGCTTTCTTT. As protein: CASGLGQGYTEAFF. The J gene is TRBJ1-1, the V gene TRBV7-2, with 10 bases fitting TRBD1. Germline CDR1 is SGHTA and CDR2 is FQGNSA. The CDR3 totals 14 residues.

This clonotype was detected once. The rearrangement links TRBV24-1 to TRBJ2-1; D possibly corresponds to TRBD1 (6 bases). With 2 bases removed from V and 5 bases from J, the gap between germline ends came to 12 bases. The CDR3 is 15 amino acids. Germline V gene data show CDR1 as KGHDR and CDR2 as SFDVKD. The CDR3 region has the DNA TGTGCCACCAGTGATTCCCTGGACAGCCACAATGAGCAGTTCTTC. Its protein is CATSDSLDSHNEQFF.

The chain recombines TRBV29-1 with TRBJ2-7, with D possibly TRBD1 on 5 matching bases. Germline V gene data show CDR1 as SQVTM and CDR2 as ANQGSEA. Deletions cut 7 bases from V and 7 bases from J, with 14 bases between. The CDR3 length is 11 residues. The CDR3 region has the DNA TGCAGCGGACAGTTCTCTAGAGAGCAGTACTTC. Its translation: CSGQFSREQYF.

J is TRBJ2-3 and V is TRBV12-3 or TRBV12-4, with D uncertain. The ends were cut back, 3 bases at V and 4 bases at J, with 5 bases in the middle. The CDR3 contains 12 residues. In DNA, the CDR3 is TGTGCCAGCAGTTTGTGTGCAGATACGCAGTATTTT. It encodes CASSLCADTQYF.

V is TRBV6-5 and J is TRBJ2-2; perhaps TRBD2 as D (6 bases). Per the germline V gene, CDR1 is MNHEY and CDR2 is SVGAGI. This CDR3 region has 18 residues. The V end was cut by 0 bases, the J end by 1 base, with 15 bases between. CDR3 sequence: CASSYSGGSGLNTGELFF. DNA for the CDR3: TGTGCCAGCAGTTACTCCGGGGGATCGGGGCTGAACACCGGGGAGCTGTTTTTT.

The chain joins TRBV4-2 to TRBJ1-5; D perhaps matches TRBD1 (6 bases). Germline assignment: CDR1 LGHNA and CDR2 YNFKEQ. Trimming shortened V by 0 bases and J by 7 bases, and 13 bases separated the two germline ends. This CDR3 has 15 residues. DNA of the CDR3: TGTGCCAGCAGCCAAGATGTAACAGGGCAGCAGCCCCAGCATTTT. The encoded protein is CASSQDVTGQQPQHF.

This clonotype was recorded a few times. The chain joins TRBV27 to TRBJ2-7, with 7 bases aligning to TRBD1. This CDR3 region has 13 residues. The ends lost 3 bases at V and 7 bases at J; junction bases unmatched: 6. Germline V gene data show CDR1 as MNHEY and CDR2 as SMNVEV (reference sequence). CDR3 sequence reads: CASSFGRGKEQYF. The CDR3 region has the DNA TGTGCCAGCAGTTTTGGCAGGGGGAAAGAGCAGTACTTC.

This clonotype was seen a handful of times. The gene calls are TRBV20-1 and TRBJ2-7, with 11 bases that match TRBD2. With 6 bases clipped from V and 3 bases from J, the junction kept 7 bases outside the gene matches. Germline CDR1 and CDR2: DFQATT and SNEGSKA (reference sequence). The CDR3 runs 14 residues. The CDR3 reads CSASPGTSGYEQYF. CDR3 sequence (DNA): TGCAGTGCCTCACCCGGGACTAGCGGCTACGAGCAGTACTTC.

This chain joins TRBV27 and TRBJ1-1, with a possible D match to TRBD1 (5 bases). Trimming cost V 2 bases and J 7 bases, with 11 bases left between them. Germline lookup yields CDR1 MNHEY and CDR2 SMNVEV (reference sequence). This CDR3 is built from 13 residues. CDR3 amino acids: CASSLRPQGEAFF. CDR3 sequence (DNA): TGTGCCAGCAGTTTACGGCCGCAGGGTGAAGCTTTCTTT.